These T cell receptor beta chains were read from a single sample in a study of PD-1 blockade in classical Hodgkin lymphoma. The assay was immunoSEQ multiplex PCR, and TCRdb's table has in-frame clones only and misses some. The sample yields about 21,000 clones, 68% seen once. The specimen was peripheral blood mononuclear cells (PBMCs), collected at baseline. The source is a human donor with classical Hodgkin lymphoma. The CDR3 runs from the conserved cysteine through the conserved F or W. A D gene is named only where the DNA matches it firmly. A row's size may be missing; if present it is once, few, many or a size class.

abundance	d_gene	j_gene	len	v_gene	CDR3nt	CDR3aa
NA	NA	TRBJ1-2	15	TRBV5-1	TGCGCCAGCAGCCCTGGGGACATCTCTAACTATGGCTACACCTTC	CASSPGDISNYGYTF
few	TRBD1	TRBJ1-1	14	TRBV7-9	TGTGCCAGCAGCTTCAATCAGGGGGACACTGAAGCTTTCTTT	CASSFNQGDTEAFF
few	NA	TRBJ1-1	15	TRBV18	TGTGCCAGCTCACCGGGTACCGGCTCCAACACTGAAGCTTTCTTT	CASSPGTGSNTEAFF
NA	TRBD1	TRBJ1-2	14	TRBV13	TGTGCCAGCAGCTTGGGGACAGGGGATTATGGCTACACCTTC	CASSLGTGDYGYTF
NA	NA	TRBJ2-7	13	TRBV19	TGTGCCAGTAGTCTGGGTGTGGGCAACGAGCAGTACTTC	CASSLGVGNEQYF
NA	NA	TRBJ2-7	11	TRBV5-5	TGTGCCAGCAGCTTAAGAGAAGAGCAGTACTTC	CASSLREEQYF
NA	NA	TRBJ2-2	15	TRBV5-1	TGCGCCAGCAGCTTGGGTAGCAGTAACACCGGGGAGCTGTTTTTT	CASSLGSSNTGELFF
NA	NA	TRBJ1-2	14	TRBV7-3	TGTGCCAGCAGACCCGGGGGGGGGCCTGGTGGCTACACCTTC	CASRPGGGPGGYTF
NA	NA	TRBJ1-1	13	TRBV5-1	TGCGCCAGCAGCTTCTCGCAAGGGACTGAAGCTTTCTTT	CASSFSQGTEAFF
few	NA	TRBJ1-2	14	TRBV7-9	TGTGCCAGCAGCCGTGGGAATTCTTTGGCGGACTACACCTTC	CASSRGNSLADYTF
NA	NA	TRBJ1-2	13	TRBV6-8	TGTGCCAGCAGTTTCGAGCAATCGTATGGCTACACCTTC	CASSFEQSYGYTF
NA	NA	TRBJ1-4	14	TRBV15	TGTGCCACCAGCAGAGACAGGGGCAATGAAAAACTGTTTTTT	CATSRDRGNEKLFF
NA	NA	TRBJ2-6	14	TRBV6-5	TGTGCCAGCAGGGGGATCTCTGGGGCCAACGTCCTGACTTTC	CASRGISGANVLTF
few	NA	TRBJ1-2	14	TRBV7-8	TGTGCCAGCAGCTGGGGGGGCCGGGACTATGGCTACACCTTC	CASSWGGRDYGYTF
NA	NA	TRBJ2-2	15	TRBV5-1	TGCGCCAGCCGATGGGGGGACTCGAACACCGGGGAGCTGTTTTTT	CASRWGDSNTGELFF
few	NA	TRBJ2-7	14	TRBV15	TGTGCCACCAGCAGAGAAAGGGGGACCTACGAGCAGTACTTC	CATSRERGTYEQYF
medium-sized	NA	TRBJ2-7	14	TRBV7-9	TGTGCCAGCAGCCCACGGGGCCCCCGATACGAGCAGTACTTC	CASSPRGPRYEQYF
NA	NA	TRBJ2-3	14	TRBV5-1	TGCGCCAGCAGCCGGGACAACGCGGGAGATACGCAGTATTTT	CASSRDNAGDTQYF
NA	NA	TRBJ1-1	13	TRBV6-1	TGTGCCAGCCCGAGGAGGGCGCACACTGAAGCTTTCTTT	CASPRRAHTEAFF
NA	NA	TRBJ2-1	13	TRBV2	TGTGCCAGCAGTGAAGGGAAGGGCGGAGGTCAGTTCTTC	CASSEGKGGGQFF
NA	TRBD2	TRBJ2-7	13	TRBV10-3	TGTGCCAGCCGGACTAGCAAATCCTACGAGCAGTACTTC	CASRTSKSYEQYF
NA	NA	TRBJ2-3	18	TRBV28	TGTGCCAGCAGTTATTCGGGGCGGAGGGGCAAGGGCACAGATACGCAGTATTTT	CASSYSGRRGKGTDTQYF
few	TRBD2	TRBJ2-7	15	TRBV6-6	TGTGCCAGCAGCCGCCTAGCGGGGAACACCTACGAGCAGTACTTC	CASSRLAGNTYEQYF
NA	TRBD1	TRBJ1-2	13	TRBV29-1	TGCAGCGAATATAAGACAGGGACCTATGGCTACACCTTC	CSEYKTGTYGYTF